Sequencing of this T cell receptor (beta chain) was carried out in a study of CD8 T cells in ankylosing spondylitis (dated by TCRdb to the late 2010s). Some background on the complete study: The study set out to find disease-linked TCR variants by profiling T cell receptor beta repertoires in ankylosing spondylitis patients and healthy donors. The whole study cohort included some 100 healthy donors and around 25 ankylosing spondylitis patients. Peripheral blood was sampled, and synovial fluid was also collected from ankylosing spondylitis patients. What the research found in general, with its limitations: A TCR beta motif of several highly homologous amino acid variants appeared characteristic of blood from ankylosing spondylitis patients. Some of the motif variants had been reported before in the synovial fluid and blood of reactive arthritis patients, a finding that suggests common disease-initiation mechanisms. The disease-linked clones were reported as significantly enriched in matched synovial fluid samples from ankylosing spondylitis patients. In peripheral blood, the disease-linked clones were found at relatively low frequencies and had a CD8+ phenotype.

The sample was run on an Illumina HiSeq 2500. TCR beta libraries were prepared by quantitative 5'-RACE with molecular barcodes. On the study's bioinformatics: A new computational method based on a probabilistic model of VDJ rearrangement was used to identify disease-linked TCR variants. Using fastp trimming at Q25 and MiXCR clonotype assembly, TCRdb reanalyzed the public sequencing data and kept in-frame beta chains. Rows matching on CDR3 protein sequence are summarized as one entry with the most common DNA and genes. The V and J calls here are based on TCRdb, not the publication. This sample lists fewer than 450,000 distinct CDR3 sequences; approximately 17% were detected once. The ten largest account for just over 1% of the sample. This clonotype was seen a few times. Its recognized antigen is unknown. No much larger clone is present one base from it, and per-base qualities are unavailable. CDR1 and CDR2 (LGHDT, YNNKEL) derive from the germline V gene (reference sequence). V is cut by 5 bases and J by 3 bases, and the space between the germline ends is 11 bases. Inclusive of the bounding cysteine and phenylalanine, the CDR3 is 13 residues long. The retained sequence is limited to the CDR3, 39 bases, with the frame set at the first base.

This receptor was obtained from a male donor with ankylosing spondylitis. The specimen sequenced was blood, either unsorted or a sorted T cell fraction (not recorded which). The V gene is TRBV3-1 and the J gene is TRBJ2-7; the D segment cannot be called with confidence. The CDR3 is CASSYKGLYEQYF. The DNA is TGTGCCAGCAGCTACAAAGGGCTCTACGAGCAGTACTTC.